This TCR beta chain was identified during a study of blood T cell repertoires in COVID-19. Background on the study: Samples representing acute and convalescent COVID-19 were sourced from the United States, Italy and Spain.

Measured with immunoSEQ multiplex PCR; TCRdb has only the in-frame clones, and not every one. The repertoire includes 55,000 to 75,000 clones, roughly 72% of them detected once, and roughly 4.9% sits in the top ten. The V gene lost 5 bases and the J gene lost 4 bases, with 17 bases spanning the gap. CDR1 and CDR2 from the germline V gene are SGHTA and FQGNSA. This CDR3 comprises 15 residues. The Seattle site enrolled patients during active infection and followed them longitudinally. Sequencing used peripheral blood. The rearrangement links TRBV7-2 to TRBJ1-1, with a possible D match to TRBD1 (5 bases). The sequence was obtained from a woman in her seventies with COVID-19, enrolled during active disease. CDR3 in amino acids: CASSTLTVDTTEAFF. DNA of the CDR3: TGTGCCAGCAGCACCCTGACAGTTGATACCACTGAAGCTTTCTTT.